This TCR beta chain was recorded in a study of technical replicates of blood from several donors. CDR3 length equals 13 residues. Looked up from germline, CDR1 is MNHEY and CDR2 is SMNVEV (reference sequence). The germline V and J ends were trimmed by 2 bases and 4 bases, with 8 bases remaining between them. Here immunoSEQ multiplex PCR was the method, and the copy in TCRdb shows in-frame clones only, minus some. Of about 80,000 clones detected, roughly 90% appear once; the ten largest clones hold about 0.4%. The TCR comes from a human donor in good health. The sequenced material came from T cells isolated from PBMCs. The gene calls are TRBV27 and TRBJ1-1; tentatively, D is TRBD1 (5 bases). The CDR3 spells CASSLARATEAFF. The CDR3 DNA is TGTGCCAGCAGTTTAGCCAGGGCCACTGAAGCTTTCTTT.